This T cell receptor (beta chain) was identified in a study of T cell responses to AZD1222 COVID-19 vaccine. Looking at the study overall: Analyses pooled second doses at about 4 or about 12 weeks.

Regarding the study as a whole: Unmutated variant regions are reportedly targeted by nearly half of spike-specific TCRs. Just a handful of people given AZD1222 tested seropositive at baseline. Females made up more of the donors, who were largely white British, and clonal diversity may have come out too low.

Comment on this clone: Its specificity is not known.

CDR1 and CDR2 from the germline V gene are SGDLS and YYNGEE. V lost 3 bases and J lost 6, with 18 bases in between. The CDR3 length is 15 residues. Using immunoSEQ multiplex PCR, the repertoire was profiled, and TCRdb retains in-frame clones only, with some absent. The profile shows about 170,000 clones, just over 90% of them singletons. This chain joins TRBV9 and TRBJ1-2; D may be TRBD1 (5 bases). This specimen was peripheral blood, taken on day 0 of AZD1222 vaccination. The receptor was isolated from an adult in good health. The CDR3 coding sequence is TGTGCCAGCAGCGCGCGGGACCGCACTAGGGATGGCTACACCTTC. Protein: CASSARDRTRDGYTF.